Listed below are T cell receptor beta chains from one sample, sequenced in a study of blood T cell repertoires in COVID-19. Profiled with immunoSEQ multiplex PCR; TCRdb holds only in-frame clones, not every one. The data hold about 140,000 clones, with 70% to 80% observed a single time. Sequencing was done on a sample of peripheral blood. All receptors come from a man aged 55 to 70 who had recovered from COVID-19. Each CDR3 is given with its conserved first and last residue. Each record gives: clone size, V gene, D gene, J gene, CDR3 DNA, CDR3 protein. A D gene is named only where the DNA matches it firmly. Clone size is shown for a subset of rows, as once, few, many or a class of expanded clone.

-	TRBV6-5	TRBD1	TRBJ1-3	TGTGCCAGCAGCCTGGACAGGGAGAGAAACACCATATATTTT	CASSLDRERNTIYF
-	TRBV24-1	-	TRBJ2-1	TGTGCCACCGGTACAGGGAGTAAGAATGAGCAGTTCTTC	CATGTGSKNEQFF
-	TRBV2	TRBD1	TRBJ1-6	TGTGCCAGCAGGACAGGGGGCGGAGGTAATTCACCCCTCCACTTT	CASRTGGGGNSPLHF
-	TRBV24-1	-	TRBJ2-1	TGTGCCACCAGTGACCACGGAGCTCCAGACTACAATGAGCAGTTCTTC	CATSDHGAPDYNEQFF
-	TRBV10-3	TRBD1	TRBJ1-5	TGTGCCATCAGCGACAGGGGGCGCGACGGCAATCAGCCCCAGCATTTT	CAISDRGRDGNQPQHF
few	TRBV5-5	TRBD1	TRBJ2-3	TGTGCCAGCAGCTTGGAGGACAGGGCCGGCACAGATACGCAGTATTTT	CASSLEDRAGTDTQYF
-	TRBV4-1	TRBD2	TRBJ2-1	TGCGCCAGCAGCCTTTGGGGGGAGGGGTTCGATGAGCAGTTCTTC	CASSLWGEGFDEQFF
-	TRBV6-2/TRBV6-3	TRBD1	TRBJ2-7	TGTGCCAGCAGTTACCCCGGGACAGGGGTTCGCCAGCAGTACTTC	CASSYPGTGVRQQYF
few	TRBV6-6	-	TRBJ2-1	TGTGCCAGCAGTTACTCGAGCGGCTACAATGAGCAGTTCTTC	CASSYSSGYNEQFF
-	TRBV7-8	-	TRBJ2-5	TGTGCCAGCAGCGACAGCCAAGAGACCCAGTACTTC	CASSDSQETQYF
-	TRBV28	TRBD1	TRBJ1-1	TGTGCCAGCAGTTTAAGCACAGGGGCGGATGAAGCTTTCTTT	CASSLSTGADEAFF
-	TRBV11-3	TRBD2	TRBJ2-7	TGTGCCAGCGGATCACACAGGGCGGACGGACTAGCGGGATGGTACGAGCAGTACTTC	CASGSHRADGLAGWYEQYF
-	TRBV19	TRBD2	TRBJ2-5	TGTGCCAGTAGTCCTGTAGCGGGAGAGGGAGAGACCCAGTACTTC	CASSPVAGEGETQYF
-	TRBV28	-	TRBJ1-5	TGTGCCAGCAGCGTCCTTGCGTATCAGCCCCAGCATTTT	CASSVLAYQPQHF
-	TRBV7-2	TRBD1	TRBJ1-2	TGTGCCAGCAGCTTAGCTCAGGGGGCAGGGGGTTCTGGCTACACCTTC	CASSLAQGAGGSGYTF
-	TRBV5-6	-	TRBJ1-2	TGTGCCAGCAGCTTTCGGACTCTAACCAACTATGGCTACACCTTC	CASSFRTLTNYGYTF
-	TRBV28	-	TRBJ2-1	TGTGCCAGCACTCGCCGGTACAATGAGCAGTTCTTC	CASTRRYNEQFF
-	TRBV4-1	-	TRBJ1-1	TGCGCCAGCAGCCAACAAGGGGATTATCAAGCTTTCTTT	CASSQQGDYQAFF
-	TRBV6-5	-	TRBJ2-3	TGTGCCAGCAGTCGGACAGCGGACACAGATACGCAGTATTTT	CASSRTADTDTQYF
-	TRBV7-2	TRBD2	TRBJ2-1	TGTGCCAGCAGCTTAGAACTAGCGGGAATTTACAATGAGCAGTTCTTC	CASSLELAGIYNEQFF
-	TRBV5-1	-	TRBJ2-2	TGCGCCAGCGCCCTGTCGGGTCAAACCGGGGAGCTGTTTTTT	CASALSGQTGELFF
-	TRBV3-1/TRBV3-2	-	TRBJ1-1	TGTGCCAGCAGCCAAGATCTGGGCGGGGTGGGCACTGAAGCTTTCTTT	CASSQDLGGVGTEAFF
-	TRBV18	TRBD2	TRBJ2-3	TGTGCCAGCTCACCGCCTAGCGGGGCTAGCACAGATACGCAGTATTTT	CASSPPSGASTDTQYF
-	TRBV3-1/TRBV3-2	-	TRBJ2-7	TGTGCCAGCAGCAGGGCGGGCCCCTACGAGCAGTACTTC	CASSRAGPYEQYF
-	TRBV7-6	-	TRBJ1-2	TGTGCCAGCAGCAGTGACAACTTCTACACCTTC	CASSSDNFYTF
once	TRBV7-2	-	TRBJ2-3	TGTGCCAGCACCTTGCTTGGGGGGAGCACAGATACGCAGTATTTT	CASTLLGGSTDTQYF
-	TRBV30	-	TRBJ1-2	TGTGCCTCTTCGCAAGGGGGAAGTGGCTACACCTTC	CASSQGGSGYTF
-	TRBV7-9	-	TRBJ1-4	TGTGCCAGCAGCTTTGGGAGAGCCACCGCAACTAATGAAAAACTGTTTTTT	CASSFGRATATNEKLFF